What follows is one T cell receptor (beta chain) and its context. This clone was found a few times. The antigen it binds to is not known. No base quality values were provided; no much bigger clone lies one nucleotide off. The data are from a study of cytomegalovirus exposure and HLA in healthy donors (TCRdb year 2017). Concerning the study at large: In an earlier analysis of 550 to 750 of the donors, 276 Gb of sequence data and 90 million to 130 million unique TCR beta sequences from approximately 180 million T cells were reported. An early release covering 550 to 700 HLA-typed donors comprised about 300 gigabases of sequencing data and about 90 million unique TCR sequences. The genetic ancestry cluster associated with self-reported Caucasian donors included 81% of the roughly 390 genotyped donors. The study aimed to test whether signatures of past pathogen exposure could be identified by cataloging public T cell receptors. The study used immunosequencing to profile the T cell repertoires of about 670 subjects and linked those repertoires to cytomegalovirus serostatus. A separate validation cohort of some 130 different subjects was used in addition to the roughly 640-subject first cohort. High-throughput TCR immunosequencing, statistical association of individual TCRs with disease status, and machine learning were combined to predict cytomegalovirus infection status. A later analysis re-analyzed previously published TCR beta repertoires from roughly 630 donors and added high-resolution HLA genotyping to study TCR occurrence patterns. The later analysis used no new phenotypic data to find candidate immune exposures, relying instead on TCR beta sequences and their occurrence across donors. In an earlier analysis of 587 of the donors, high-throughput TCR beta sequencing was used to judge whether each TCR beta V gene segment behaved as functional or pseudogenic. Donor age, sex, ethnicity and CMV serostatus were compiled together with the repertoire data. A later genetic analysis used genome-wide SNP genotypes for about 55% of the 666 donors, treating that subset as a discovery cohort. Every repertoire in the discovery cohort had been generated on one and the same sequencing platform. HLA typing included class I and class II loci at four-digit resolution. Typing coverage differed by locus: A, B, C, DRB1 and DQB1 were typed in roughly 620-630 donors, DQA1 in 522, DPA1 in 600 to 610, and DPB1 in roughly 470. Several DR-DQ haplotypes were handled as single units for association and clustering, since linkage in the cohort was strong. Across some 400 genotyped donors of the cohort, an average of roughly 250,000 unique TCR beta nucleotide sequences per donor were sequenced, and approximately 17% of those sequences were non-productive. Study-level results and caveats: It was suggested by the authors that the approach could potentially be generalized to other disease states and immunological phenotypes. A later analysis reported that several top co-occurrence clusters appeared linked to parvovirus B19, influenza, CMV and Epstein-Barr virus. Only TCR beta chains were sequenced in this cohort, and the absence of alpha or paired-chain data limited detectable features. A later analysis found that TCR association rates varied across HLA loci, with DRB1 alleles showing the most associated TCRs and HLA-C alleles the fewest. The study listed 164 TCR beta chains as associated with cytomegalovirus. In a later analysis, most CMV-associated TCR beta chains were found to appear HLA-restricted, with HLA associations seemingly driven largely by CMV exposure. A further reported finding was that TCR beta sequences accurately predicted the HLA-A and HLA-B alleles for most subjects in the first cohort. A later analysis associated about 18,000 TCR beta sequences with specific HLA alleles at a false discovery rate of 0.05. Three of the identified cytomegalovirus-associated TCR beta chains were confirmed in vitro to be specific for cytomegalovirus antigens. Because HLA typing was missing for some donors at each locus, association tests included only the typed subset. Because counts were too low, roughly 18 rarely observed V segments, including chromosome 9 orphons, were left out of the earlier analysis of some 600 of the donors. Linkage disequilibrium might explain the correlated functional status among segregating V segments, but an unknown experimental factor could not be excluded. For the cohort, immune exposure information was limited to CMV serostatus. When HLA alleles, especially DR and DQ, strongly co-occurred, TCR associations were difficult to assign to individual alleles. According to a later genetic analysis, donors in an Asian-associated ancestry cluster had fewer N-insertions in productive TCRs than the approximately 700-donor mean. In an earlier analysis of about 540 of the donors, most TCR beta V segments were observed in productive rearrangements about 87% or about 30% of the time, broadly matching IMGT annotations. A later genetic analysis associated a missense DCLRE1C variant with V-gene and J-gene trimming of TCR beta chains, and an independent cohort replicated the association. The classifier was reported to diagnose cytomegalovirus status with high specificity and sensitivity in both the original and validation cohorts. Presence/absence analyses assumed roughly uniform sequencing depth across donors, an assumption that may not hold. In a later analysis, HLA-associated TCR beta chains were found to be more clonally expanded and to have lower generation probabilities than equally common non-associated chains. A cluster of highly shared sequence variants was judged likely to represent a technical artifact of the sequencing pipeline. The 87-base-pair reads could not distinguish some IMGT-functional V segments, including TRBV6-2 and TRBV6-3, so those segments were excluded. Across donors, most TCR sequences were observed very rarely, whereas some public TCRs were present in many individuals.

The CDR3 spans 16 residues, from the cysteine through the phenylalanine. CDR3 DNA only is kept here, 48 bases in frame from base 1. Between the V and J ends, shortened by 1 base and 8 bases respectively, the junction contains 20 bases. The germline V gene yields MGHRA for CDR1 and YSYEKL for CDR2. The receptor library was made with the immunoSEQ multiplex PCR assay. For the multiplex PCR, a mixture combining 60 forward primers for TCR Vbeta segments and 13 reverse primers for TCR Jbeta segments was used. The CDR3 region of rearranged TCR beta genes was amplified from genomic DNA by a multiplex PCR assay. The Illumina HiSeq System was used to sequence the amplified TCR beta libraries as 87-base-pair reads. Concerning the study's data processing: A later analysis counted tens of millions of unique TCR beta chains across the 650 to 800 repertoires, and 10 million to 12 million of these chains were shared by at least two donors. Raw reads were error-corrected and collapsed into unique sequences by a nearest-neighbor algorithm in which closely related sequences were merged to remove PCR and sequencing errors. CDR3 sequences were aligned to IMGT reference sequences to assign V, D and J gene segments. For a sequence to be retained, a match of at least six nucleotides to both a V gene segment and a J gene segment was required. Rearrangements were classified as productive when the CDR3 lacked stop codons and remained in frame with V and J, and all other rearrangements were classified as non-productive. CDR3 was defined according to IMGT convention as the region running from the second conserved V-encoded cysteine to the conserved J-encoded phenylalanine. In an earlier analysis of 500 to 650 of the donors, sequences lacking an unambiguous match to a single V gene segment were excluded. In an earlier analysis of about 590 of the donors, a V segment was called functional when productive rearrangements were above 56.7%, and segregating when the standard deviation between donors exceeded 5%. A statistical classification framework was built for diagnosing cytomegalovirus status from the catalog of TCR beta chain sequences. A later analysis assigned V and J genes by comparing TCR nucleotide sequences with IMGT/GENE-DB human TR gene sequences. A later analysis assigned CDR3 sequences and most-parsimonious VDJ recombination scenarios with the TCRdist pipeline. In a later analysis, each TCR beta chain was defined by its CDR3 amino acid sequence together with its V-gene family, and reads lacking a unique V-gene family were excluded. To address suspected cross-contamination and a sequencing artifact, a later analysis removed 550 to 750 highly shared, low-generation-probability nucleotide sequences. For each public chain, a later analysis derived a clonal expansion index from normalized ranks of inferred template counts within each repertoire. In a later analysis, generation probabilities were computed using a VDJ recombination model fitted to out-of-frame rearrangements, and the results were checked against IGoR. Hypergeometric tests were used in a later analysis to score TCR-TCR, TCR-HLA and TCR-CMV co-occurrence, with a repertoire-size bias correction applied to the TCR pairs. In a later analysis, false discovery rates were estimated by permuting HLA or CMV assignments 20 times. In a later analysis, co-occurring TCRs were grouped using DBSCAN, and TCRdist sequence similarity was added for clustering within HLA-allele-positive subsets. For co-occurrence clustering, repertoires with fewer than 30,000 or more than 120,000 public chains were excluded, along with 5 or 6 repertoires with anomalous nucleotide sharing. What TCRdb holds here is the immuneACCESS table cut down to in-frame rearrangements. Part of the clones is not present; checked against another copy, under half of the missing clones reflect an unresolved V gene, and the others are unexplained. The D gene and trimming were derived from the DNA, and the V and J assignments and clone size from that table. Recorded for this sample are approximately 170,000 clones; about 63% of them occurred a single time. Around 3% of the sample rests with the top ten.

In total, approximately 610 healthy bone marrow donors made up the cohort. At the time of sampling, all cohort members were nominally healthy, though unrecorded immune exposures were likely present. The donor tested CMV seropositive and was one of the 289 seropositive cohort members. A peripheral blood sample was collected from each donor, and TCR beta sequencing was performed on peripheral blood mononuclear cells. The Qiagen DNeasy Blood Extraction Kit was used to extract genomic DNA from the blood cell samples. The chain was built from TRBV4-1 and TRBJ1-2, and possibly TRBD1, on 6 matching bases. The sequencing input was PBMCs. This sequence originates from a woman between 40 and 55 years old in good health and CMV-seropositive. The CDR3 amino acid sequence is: CASSQGPGQNLLGYTF. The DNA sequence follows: TGCGCCAGCAGCCAAGGTCCGGGACAAAACCTTTTGGGCTACACCTTC.